Sequencing of this T cell receptor beta chain was carried out in a study of T cells in Graves' hyperthyroidism and ophthalmopathy. Amplification yielded TCR beta CDR3 regions, with RNA transcripts as the source. A set of HTBI primers served as the primers for a first-round RT-PCR of the TCR CDR3. From the multiplex PCR reads, TCRdb called clonotypes with MiXCR, one entry per CDR3 protein. The data hold about 740,000 distinct CDR3 sequences, with 12% to 15% observed a single time. Germline V gene lookup returns CDR1 DFQATT and CDR2 SNEGSKA (reference sequence). This CDR3 is built from 18 residues. V was clipped by 3 bases and J by 2 bases; unmatched bases: 12.

The chain has TRBV20-1 and TRBJ2-3; TRBD2 matches 12 bases. This TCR was recovered from a woman under 30 with Graves' hyperthyroidism. Source material: blood. The CDR3 loop reads CSASGSTSGRAFTDTQYF. The CDR3 DNA reads as TGCAGTGCTAGTGGGTCGACTAGCGGGAGAGCCTTCACAGATACGCAGTATTTT.